These T cell receptor beta chains were read from a single sample in a study of blood T cell repertoires in COVID-19. Libraries were prepared by immunoSEQ multiplex PCR; TCRdb keeps only in-frame clonotypes and omits some of them. The sample carries more than 110,000 clones, 76% recorded once. Material for sequencing was peripheral blood. The receptors originated from a woman older than 75 with active or convalescent COVID-19. Each CDR3 is given without its conserved first and last residue. Fields, in order: V gene, D gene, J gene, CDR3 protein. D genes are given only for firm matches.

>TRBV5-6|.|TRBJ2-7
ASSADRTGAYEQY
>TRBV18|.|TRBJ2-5
ASSPGVQETQY
>TRBV7-3|.|TRBJ2-5
ASSLKHSRGETQY
>TRBV5-5|.|TRBJ1-2
ASSLGQAGPVYT
>TRBV9|TRBD1|TRBJ1-3
ASTYGQGERSGNTIY
>TRBV9|TRBD1|TRBJ1-2
ASSVALTGGYGYT
>TRBV6-1|.|TRBJ1-2
ASSEQGLGGYT
>TRBV6-5|TRBD2|TRBJ2-5
ASRGGRVALETQY
>TRBV27|.|TRBJ1-3
ASSLFPGLNSGNTIY
>TRBV4-3|TRBD1|TRBJ1-4
ASSQIKIQGLNEKLF
>TRBV19|TRBD1|TRBJ2-5
ASRPWDRVETQY
>TRBV11-2|TRBD1|TRBJ1-3
ASSSRTGSGNTIY
>TRBV10-3|.|TRBJ2-7
AISEDSGTYEQY